The T cell receptor beta chain described here comes from a study of cytomegalovirus exposure and HLA in healthy donors. V lost 8 bases, J lost 3 bases, and 7 bases lay in between. Germline V lookup: CDR1 MNHNS, CDR2 SASEGT. CDR3 length: 11 residues. About this clone itself: Antigen: not known. The same CDR3 can be traced to other DNA sequences in this sample.

The PCR had 60 Vbeta and 13 Jbeta primers. Original handling: Approximately 11 million shared chains were among about 80 million unique TCR beta chains counted in a later analysis. Measured with immunoSEQ multiplex PCR; TCRdb has only the in-frame clones, and not every one. V, J and clone size are those of that table, while D and trimming were read from the DNA. The sample contains 200,000 to 250,000 clones, roughly 88% of which appear only once. Study-wide points: The classifier reportedly diagnosed cytomegalovirus status with high sensitivity and specificity.

The sequence was collected from a boy between 2 and 15 years old in good health and CMV-seronegative. Material: PBMCs. The V gene is TRBV6-1, the J gene TRBJ2-5, with a tentative D call TRBD1 (6 bases). CDR3 amino acids: CASRTEETQYF. The CDR3 DNA is TGTGCCAGCCGGACAGAAGAGACCCAGTACTTC.